This T cell receptor (beta chain) was recovered during a study of siplizumab effects on memory and regulatory T cells (dated by TCRdb to 2018 to 2020). A note on the overall study: The study looked at the effect of siplizumab, an anti-CD2 antibody, on alloreactive T-cell subsets in allogeneic mixed lymphocyte reactions made from human PBMCs. The full study reports these points: The suppressive function of proliferating Tregs from siplizumab cultures was not functionally confirmed. Among mappable alloreactive CD4+ clones, the Treg-derived fraction averaged approximately 69% with siplizumab versus about 27% in control reactions. Unstimulated naive T cells appeared more diverse than memory T cells, and naive cells seemed to contribute substantially to the alloresponse. Because sequences at frequencies below about 10^-5 were poorly captured, only a minor fraction of alloreactive clones could be mapped back to unstimulated subsets. Roughly 75-97% of proliferating CD4+ or CD8+ clones could not be assigned a naive or memory phenotype. Siplizumab significantly lowered the cumulative frequency of alloreactive sequences that could be traced to unstimulated CD4+ memory T cells.

Unmatched junction bases come to 14, with V trimmed by 5 bases and J by 6 bases. Reading the germline V gene gives CDR1 SGHRS and CDR2 YFSETQ. From its cysteine to its phenylalanine, the CDR3 spans 17 amino acids. The sequence is cut down to CDR3 DNA, 51 bases in frame from base 1. As for this clone: Its antigen specificity is not known. One base away there is no much larger clone; base qualities are not given.

TCRbeta CDR3 sequencing was performed on sorted unstimulated T cells and on proliferating T cells recovered from mixed lymphocyte reactions. Fresh whole blood from approximately ten HLA-typed healthy donors was used to isolate PBMCs. To map where alloreactive clones came from, CD4+ regulatory T cells in the unstimulated state were FACS-sorted. Receptor amplification or capture employed the immunoSEQ multiplex PCR assay. Approximately 10^5 TCR templates per sample were assayed by the deep sequencing platform. Genomic DNA extracted from sorted T cells was used for TCRbeta CDR3 sequencing. Processing in the source paper ran as follows. Clonal analysis of TCRbeta CDR3 data was done in the R programming language. Alloreactive CD4+ and CD8+ clones were identified by comparing unstimulated samples to CFSE-low samples taken after the reaction. Regulatory or non-regulatory origin was assigned to alloreactive CD4+ clones by matching of sequences to sorted unstimulated Treg and non-Treg repertoires. This is the immuneACCESS table as TCRdb keeps it, with only in-frame sequences that have V and J called. A part of the clones is gone; compared with another copy, unresolved V genes explain less than half, and the rest is unexplained. V, J and clone size are taken as reported in that table, and D and trimming were inferred from the DNA itself. The sample table holds 80,000 to 130,000 clones, of which approximately 94% were seen once. Around 0.6% of the sample lies in the top ten.

The chain is encoded by TRBV5-1 joined to TRBJ2-7; TRBD2 agrees with 13 junctional bases. The sample comprised Tregs sorted from blood. The TCR comes from a human donor in good health. The DNA sequence is TGCGCCAGCAGGAGGACTAGCGGGAGAAACGGGTTGCTCGAGCAGTACTTC. It encodes CASRRTSGRNGLLEQYF.